The 30 T cell receptor beta chains listed next were all sequenced from one sample in a study of Graves' ophthalmopathy and Graves' hyperthyroidism. Amplification targeted the TCR beta CDR3 regions, with RNA transcripts as the source material. After a first-round RT-PCR with HTBI primers, a second-round multiplex PCR was run. TCRdb used MiXCR to reprocess the multiplex PCR reads, holding one entry per CDR3 protein. The sample has 350,000 to 400,000 distinct CDR3 sequences; 15% are singletons. Sequenced material: peripheral blood. Receptor source: a woman between 18 and 30 years old with stable Graves' hyperthyroidism.

In its sample, this clonotype was seen many times. V and J are TRBV7-8 and TRBJ2-2; D is ambiguous. This CDR3 comprises 14 residues. V lost 0 bases to trimming and J lost 4 bases, with 6 bases between them. Germline V gives CDR1 SGHVS, CDR2 FQNEAQ. CDR3 DNA sequence: TGTGCCAGCAGCTTAGCCGTTTTCACCGGGGAGCTGTTTTTT. Its protein product is CASSLAVFTGELFF.

This clonotype was counted at least ten times. The chain employs TRBV19 and TRBJ2-7; 7 nucleotides agree with TRBD1. This CDR3 region has 16 residues. V lost 5 bases to trimming and J lost 3 bases; unmatched junction nucleotides: 13. Germline CDR1 is LNHDA and CDR2 is SQIVND (reference sequence). The CDR3 DNA reads as TGTGCCAGTAGTTATGGATACCGGGACAGCCTCTACGAGCAGTACTTC. Amino acid sequence: CASSYGYRDSLYEQYF.

The chain employs TRBV7-6 and TRBJ2-4; no reliable D call. The CDR3 is 13 residues long. V lost 1 base and J 4 bases, leaving 5 bases between the germline ends. The germline CDR1 and CDR2 sequences are SGHVS and FNYEAQ. The CDR3: CASSLEQKNIQYF. As DNA, the CDR3 is TGTGCCAGCAGCTTAGAACAGAAAAACATTCAGTACTTC. The full variable domain, completed using reference TRBV7-6 and TRBJ2-4, is GAGVSQSPRYKVTKRGQDVALRCDPISGHVSLYWYRQALGQGPEFLTYFNYEAQQDKSGLPNDRFSAERPEGSISTLTIQRTEQRDSAMYRCASSLEQKNIQYFGAGTRLSVL.

At least ten counts were recorded for this clonotype. The chain is built from TRBV7-3 and TRBJ1-2; possibly TRBD1 for D (5 bases). The CDR3 spans 13 residues. Germline V gene sequence: CDR1 SGHTA, CDR2 FQGTGA. Trimming removed 5 bases from V and 4 bases from J, with 11 bases in between. The CDR3 nucleotides read TGTGCCAGCAGCCAAGGGGTATCCTATGGCTACACCTTC. It encodes CASSQGVSYGYTF.

This clonotype came up a few times. The rearrangement links TRBV11-2 to TRBJ1-2, with TRBD1 as a possible D gene (5 bases). Trimming left V 3 bases short and J 4 bases short, with 18 bases between. This CDR3 region has 16 residues. Germline loops: CDR1 SGHAT, CDR2 FQNNGV. The CDR3 region is CASSFSTGAVIYGYTF. CDR3 nucleotide sequence: TGTGCCAGCAGCTTTAGTACCGGGGCAGTCATCTATGGCTACACCTTC.

This clonotype turned up a few times. The V call is TRBV9, the J call TRBJ1-1, with 7 bases fitting TRBD1. Per germline, CDR1 SGDLS and CDR2 YYNGEE. With V trimmed by 4 bases and J by 4 bases, 7 bases remained unmatched. This CDR3 comprises 14 residues. The CDR3 reads CASSQDGTVTEAFF. In DNA, the CDR3 is TGTGCCAGCAGCCAGGACGGGACAGTCACTGAAGCTTTCTTT.

This clonotype was seen repeatedly, ten times or more. The chain carries TRBV5-1 and TRBJ1-2; possible D gene TRBD1, 6 bases. The germline V and J ends were trimmed by 2 bases and 7 bases, with 15 bases remaining between them. The CDR3 extends over 14 amino acids. Germline CDR1 reads SGHRS; CDR2 reads YFSETQ. The CDR3 here is CASSLQGSLSGYTF. CDR3 sequence (DNA): TGCGCCAGCAGCTTACAGGGAAGCCTTTCTGGCTACACCTTC.

This clonotype was counted a few times. The CDR3 region is CASSPNRRALRGEQYF. The CDR3 bases are TGTGCCAGCAGCCCCAATCGAAGGGCGCTCCGGGGCGAGCAGTACTTC. The rearrangement uses TRBV11-2 and TRBJ2-7, with a tentative D call TRBD2 (5 bases). V was shortened by 5 bases and J by 6 bases, with 23 bases between the two germline ends. This CDR3 contains 16 residues. Looked up from germline, CDR1 is SGHAT and CDR2 is FQNNGV.

This clonotype was picked up one time. This chain connects TRBV12-3 or TRBV12-4 to TRBJ2-5; no clear D. The CDR3 covers 14 residues. The germline V and J ends were trimmed by 6 bases and 2 bases, with 13 bases remaining between them. The CDR3 DNA reads as TGTGCCAGCAGCCAACAAACGGCACAAGAGACCCAGTACTTC. It specifies CASSQQTAQETQYF.

This clonotype was found many times. J is TRBJ2-7 and V is TRBV6-5, with a weak D call TRBD1 (5 bases). The CDR3 covers 13 residues. V was cut by 6 bases and J by 1 base, with 10 bases left in between. The germline gives CDR1 MNHEY, CDR2 SVGAGI. The CDR3 spells CASSQGISYEQYF. The CDR3, as DNA: TGTGCCAGCAGCCAGGGAATTTCCTACGAGCAGTACTTC.

To note about this clonotype: A read error may explain this, as a much larger clone is one base away. The CDR3 DNA follows: TGTGCCAGCAGCCTTCGGGCCCTAGGGAACACCATATATTTT. This codes for CASSLRALGNTIYF. The chain links TRBV7-2 to TRBJ1-3; D uncertain. The CDR3 extends over 14 amino acids. Germline V gene lookup returns CDR1 SGHTA and CDR2 FQGNSA. Trimming took off 5 bases at V and 7 bases at J, with 15 bases between the two ends. Looking up the rest from reference TRBV7-2 and TRBJ1-3 gives the full variable domain: GAGVSQSPSNKVTEKGKDVELRCDPISGHTALYWYRQSLGQGLEFLIYFQGNSAPDKSGLPSDRFSAERTGGSVSTLTIQRTQQEDSAVYLCASSLRALGNTIYFGEGSWLTVV.

This clonotype was counted many times. The CDR3: CASSRASGQPQHF. CDR3 in DNA: TGTGCCAGCAGCCGGGCCTCAGGTCAGCCCCAGCATTTT. The chain has TRBV12-3 or TRBV12-4 and TRBJ1-5; D gene unclear. The CDR3 totals 13 residues. V lost 6 bases and J lost 6, with 12 bases in between.

Turning to this clonotype: This may be a read error, as it is one base from a much larger clone. The V gene is TRBV20-1, the J gene TRBJ2-5, with D possibly matching TRBD1 (5 bases). The CDR3 totals 13 residues. Per germline, CDR1 DFQATT and CDR2 SNEGSKA (reference sequence). For the CDR3, the DNA is TGCAGTGGTCCAGGGTCAATCCAAGAGACCAAGTACTTC. Its protein is CSGPGSIQETKYF.

There are many counts of this clonotype. The J gene is TRBJ1-1, the V gene TRBV6-5; D is undetermined. This CDR3 contains 11 residues. Germline CDR1 MNHEY, CDR2 SVGAGI. V lost 7 bases and J lost 1, with 4 bases in between. Here the CDR3 reads CASKENTEAFF. CDR3 DNA: TGTGCCAGCAAGGAGAACACTGAAGCTTTCTTT.

This clonotype was recorded at least ten times. The chain has TRBV9 and TRBJ1-1; D is unclear. Trimming took 2 bases from V and 1 from J, leaving 12 bases between them. Germline-derived CDR1 and CDR2 are SGDLS and YYNGEE. This CDR3 comprises 15 residues. The CDR3 here is CASSVGPQENTEAFF. The CDR3 DNA reads TGTGCCAGCAGCGTCGGGCCACAAGAGAACACTGAAGCTTTCTTT.

The CDR3 sequence is CASSDVESYGYTF. CDR3 DNA sequence: TGTGCCAGCAGTGACGTCGAGTCCTATGGCTACACCTTC. The V and J genes are TRBV2 and TRBJ1-2; D gene uncertain. The CDR3 totals 13 residues. Trimming took off 3 bases at V and 4 bases at J, with 9 bases between the two ends. CDR1 SNHLY and CDR2 FYNNEI come from the germline V gene.

The sample holds many counts of this clonotype. The rearrangement uses TRBV7-3 and TRBJ2-7, with 11 positions matching TRBD1. V lost 5 bases and J lost 0; bases outside the gene matches: 6. The CDR3 is made up of 16 amino acids. The V gene's germline CDR1 is SGHTA and CDR2 FQGTGA. CDR3 nucleotides: TGTGCCAGCAGCCCCACCGGGACAGGGGGCTCCTACGAGCAGTACTTC. Residues: CASSPTGTGGSYEQYF.

Comments on this clonotype: A read error may explain this, as a much larger clone is one base away. Without the conserved terminal phenylalanine or tryptophan, this CDR3 likely stems from a read error. The chain links TRBV20-1 to TRBJ1-2; TRBD1 might be the D (6 bases). CDR3 size: 14 residues. Germline V CDR1 and CDR2: DFQATT, SNEGSKA (reference sequence). Trimming pared 5 bases from V and 4 bases from J, leaving 17 bases between. The CDR3 sequence: CSAVAGHLSYGYTV. CDR3 nucleotide sequence: TGCAGTGCTGTCGCGGGACATTTAAGCTATGGCTACACCGTC.

The sample holds many counts of this clonotype. The V call is TRBV13, the J call TRBJ1-3, with D unclear. Deletions cut 0 bases from V and 4 bases from J, with 10 bases between. CDR3 size: 15 residues. Germline CDR1 and CDR2: PRHDT and FYEKMQ (reference sequence). CDR3 bases: TGTGCCAGCAGCTTAGGGATGGTTAAAGGAAACACCATATATTTT. It yields the protein CASSLGMVKGNTIYF.

This clonotype was counted at least ten times. This chain connects TRBV2 to TRBJ2-7; D gene uncertain. This CDR3 comprises 14 residues. V was cut by 10 bases and J by 5 bases, with 21 bases left in between. CDR1 is SNHLY, CDR2 FYNNEI, per germline. The CDR3 loop reads CATTLERVGNEQYF. CDR3 DNA sequence: TGTGCCACCACTCTTGAAAGGGTTGGCAACGAGCAGTACTTC.

This clonotype showed up many times. The chain joins TRBV9 to TRBJ1-1; D is unclear. Germline assignment: CDR1 SGDLS and CDR2 YYNGEE. The length of the CDR3 is 14 residues. Trimming left V 0 bases short and J 1 base short, with 7 bases between. The CDR3 bases are TGTGCCAGCAGCGTAGATAAAGCGAACACTGAAGCTTTCTTT. It translates to CASSVDKANTEAFF.

This clonotype was seen many times. The chain employs TRBV7-8 and TRBJ2-5; 8 positions agree with TRBD2. After removal of 0 bases from V and 5 bases from J, the junction contained 5 bases not matched to a gene. CDR3 length: 15 amino acids. Per the germline V gene, CDR1 is SGHVS and CDR2 is FQNEAQ. CDR3 nucleotides: TGTGCCAGCAGCTTAGCAACGGGGGGGGTGGAGACCCAGTACTTC. Protein: CASSLATGGVETQYF.

In its sample, this clonotype was seen many times. V gene TRBV12-5 combines with J gene TRBJ1-6; 8 bases are a match to TRBD1. J gave up 7 bases and V 7 bases, and 9 bases lay outside the gene matches. Per germline, CDR1 LGHNT and CDR2 FRNRAP. The CDR3 runs to 15 residues. The CDR3 spells CASARSDRGNSPLHF. The CDR3 region has the DNA TGTGCTAGTGCCCGATCCGACAGGGGCAATTCACCCCTCCACTTT.

This clonotype was seen repeatedly, ten times or more. The V call is TRBV6-1, the J call TRBJ1-5; 7 positions agree with TRBD1. CDR3 size: 15 residues. Germline V gene data show CDR1 as MNHNS and CDR2 as SASEGT. V lost 8 bases and J lost 3; bases outside the gene matches: 10. DNA for the CDR3: TGTGCCAGCCGCCCCAGGGGGAGCGTCAATCAGCCCCAGCATTTT. Protein product: CASRPRGSVNQPQHF.

The rearrangement joins TRBV6-1 to TRBJ2-7; D is possibly TRBD2 (7 bases). The CDR3 spans 13 residues. From germline, CDR1 is MNHNS and CDR2 SASEGT. Trimming took 10 bases from V and 2 from J, leaving 15 bases between them. The CDR3 coding sequence is TGTGCCACCAGCGCGGGGGCAACCTACGAGCAGTACTTC. This gives the protein CATSAGATYEQYF.

This clonotype was counted ten times or more. The CDR3 loop is CASSERGNNSPLHF. CDR3 nucleotides: TGTGCCAGCAGTGAAAGGGGGAACAACTCACCCCTCCACTTT. V gene TRBV6-1 combines with J gene TRBJ1-6, with D possibly being TRBD1 (6 bases). Trimming pared 2 bases from V and 10 bases from J, leaving 12 bases between. The CDR3 loop spans 14 amino acids. Per the germline V gene, CDR1 is MNHNS and CDR2 is SASEGT.

Many counts were recorded for this clonotype. The chain employs TRBV10-3 and TRBJ1-6; tentatively, D is TRBD1 (6 bases). The V gene lost 2 bases and the J gene lost 5 bases, with 10 bases spanning the gap. The CDR3 loop spans 15 amino acids. Germline-derived CDR1 and CDR2 are ENHRY and SYGVKD. CDR3 sequence reads: CAISERGQNNSPLHF. The CDR3 nucleotides read TGTGCCATCAGTGAGCGAGGACAGAATAATTCACCCCTCCACTTT.

The sample holds many counts of this clonotype. J is TRBJ1-1 and V is TRBV11-2; the D is unclear. Germline CDR1 is SGHAT and CDR2 is FQNNGV. This CDR3 has 13 amino acids. The ends were cut back, 5 bases at V and 9 bases at J, with 16 bases in the middle. The CDR3 loop is CASSPASWSKAFF. In DNA form, the CDR3 reads TGTGCCAGCAGCCCAGCCAGTTGGAGTAAAGCTTTCTTT.

As to this clonotype: The conserved final phenylalanine or tryptophan is absent from the CDR3, which likely points to a read error. The CDR3 nucleotides read TGCAGTGCTGGATCTGTGAACACTGAAGCTTTCCTT. Translating it yields CSAGSVNTEAFL. The chain couples TRBV20-1 to TRBJ1-1; D call uncertain. Trimming left V 5 bases short and J 0 bases short, with 7 bases between. The germline V gene has CDR1 DFQATT and CDR2 SNEGSKA (reference sequence). The CDR3 extends over 12 amino acids.

This clonotype was detected a few times. The CDR3 coding sequence is TGTGCCAGCAGTGACCCTCGGACACCGGACGGAACCTATGGCTACACCTTC. It encodes CASSDPRTPDGTYGYTF. This chain links TRBV6-4 with TRBJ1-2, with TRBD1 as a possible D gene (5 bases). Germline CDR1 and CDR2: MRHNA and SNTAGT. V lost 2 bases to trimming and J lost 4 bases, with 20 bases between them. CDR3 length equals 17 residues.